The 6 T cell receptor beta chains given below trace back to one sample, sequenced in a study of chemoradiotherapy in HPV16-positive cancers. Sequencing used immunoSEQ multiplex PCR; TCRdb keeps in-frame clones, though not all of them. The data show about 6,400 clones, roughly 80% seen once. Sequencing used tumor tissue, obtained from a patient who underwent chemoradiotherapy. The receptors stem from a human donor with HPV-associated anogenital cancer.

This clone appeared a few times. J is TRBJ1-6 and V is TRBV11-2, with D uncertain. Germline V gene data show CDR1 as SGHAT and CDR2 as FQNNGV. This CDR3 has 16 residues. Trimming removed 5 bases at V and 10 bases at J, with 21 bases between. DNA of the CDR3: TGTGCCAGCAGCCCAGCCCCTACGGTGAGAGGATCACCCCTCCACTTT. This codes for CASSPAPTVRGSPLHF.

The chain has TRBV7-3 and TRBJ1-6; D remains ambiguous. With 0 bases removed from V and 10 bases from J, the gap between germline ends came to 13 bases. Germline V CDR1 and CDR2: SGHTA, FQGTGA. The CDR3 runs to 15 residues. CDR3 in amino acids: CASSLTPGLESPLHF. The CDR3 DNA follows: TGTGCCAGCAGCTTAACGCCGGGGTTGGAATCACCCCTCCACTTT. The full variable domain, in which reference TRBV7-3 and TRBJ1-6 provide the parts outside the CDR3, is GAGVSQTPSNKVTEKGKYVELRCDPISGHTALYWYRQSLGQGPEFLIYFQGTGAADDSGLPNDRFFAVRPEGSVSTLKIQRTERGDSAVYLCASSLTPGLESPLHFGNGTRLTVT.

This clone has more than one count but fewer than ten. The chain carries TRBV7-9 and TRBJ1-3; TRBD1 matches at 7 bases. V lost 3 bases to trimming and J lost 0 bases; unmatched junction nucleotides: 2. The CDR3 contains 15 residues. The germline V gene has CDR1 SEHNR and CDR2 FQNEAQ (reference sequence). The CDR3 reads CASSLQGDSGNTIYF. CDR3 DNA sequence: TGTGCCAGCAGCTTGCAGGGGGACTCTGGAAACACCATATATTTT.

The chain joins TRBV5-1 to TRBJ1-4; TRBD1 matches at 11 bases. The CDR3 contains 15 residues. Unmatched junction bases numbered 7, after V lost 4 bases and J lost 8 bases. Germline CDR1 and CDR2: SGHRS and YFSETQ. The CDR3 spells CASSMIGTGGEKLFF. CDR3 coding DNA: TGCGCCAGCAGCATGATTGGGACAGGGGGGGAAAAACTGTTTTTT.

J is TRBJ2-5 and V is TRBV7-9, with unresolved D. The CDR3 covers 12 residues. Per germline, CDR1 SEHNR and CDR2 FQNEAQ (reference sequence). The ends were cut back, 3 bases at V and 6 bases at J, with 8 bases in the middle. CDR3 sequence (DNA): TGTGCCAGCAGCTTTAATACTCAGACCCAGTACTTC. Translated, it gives CASSFNTQTQYF.

The CDR3 loop reads CASSLTPEGYGYTF. CDR3 in DNA: TGTGCCAGCAGCTTAACGCCGGAAGGCTATGGCTACACCTTC. V is TRBV7-3 and J is TRBJ1-2; D remains unclear. Trimming shortened V by 0 bases and J by 4 bases, and 9 bases separated the two germline ends. Germline V CDR1 and CDR2: SGHTA, FQGTGA. This CDR3 has 14 residues.